One TCR beta chain is described in this entry. Its target is unknown. The sample comes from a study of radiation and T cells in renal cell carcinoma. Whole-study findings and limits: Irradiated tumors held more dominant CDR3 motifs than control tumors. Compared with controls, irradiated tumors showed greater TCR clonality.

Assay used: immunoSEQ multiplex PCR; TCRdb lists only in-frame clones, some missing. The table shows around 16,000 clones, with 58% occurring only once. Noted treatment: treatment-naive control, cytoreductive nephrectomy. Control samples are tumors resected by cytoreductive nephrectomy without prior radiation. This renal cell carcinoma was of the clear cell type. In germline, CDR1 is SEHNR, CDR2 FQNEAQ (reference sequence). This CDR3 region has 15 residues. V was pared by 5 bases and J by 0 bases, with 12 bases between. The sequence was collected from a middle-aged man with renal cell carcinoma. Sample: tumor tissue, taken from a patient whose treatment was nephrectomy without radiotherapy. The chain recombines TRBV7-9 with TRBJ2-3; D is uncertain. As DNA, the CDR3 is TGTGCCAGCAGCCCGCGGAGACTCAGCACAGATACGCAGTATTTT. It specifies CASSPRRLSTDTQYF.